The entry that follows covers one T cell receptor (beta chain) sequence. The antigen is undetermined. The PCR had 60 Vbeta and 13 Jbeta primers. The data were produced by immunoSEQ multiplex PCR, yet TCRdb's version contains in-frame clones alone and is incomplete. The table has 150,000 to 250,000 clones, approximately 85% seen once. The sample originates from a study of cytomegalovirus exposure and HLA in healthy donors. General study results and limits: Whilst most TCR sequences proved rare, a subset of public TCRs occurred across many donors.

The germline CDR1 and CDR2 sequences are LGHNA and YSLEER. V lost 4 bases and J lost 0, with 17 bases in between. The CDR3 contains 17 residues. The sequenced sample consisted of PBMCs. The sequence was obtained from a woman aged 45-65 years in good health and CMV-seronegative. V usage is TRBV4-3 and J usage is TRBJ2-3, with D uncertain. The CDR3 spells CASSPSRGSSSTDTQYF. The CDR3 nucleotides are TGCGCCAGCAGCCCAAGTAGAGGCTCATCTAGCACAGATACGCAGTATTTT.